Sequencing of this TCR beta chain was carried out in a study of cytomegalovirus exposure and HLA in healthy donors. Study overall: Counted in an early data release were about 85 million unique TCRs from HLA-typed donors. Findings and limits, study-wide: The authors enumerated some 170 TCR beta chains as linked to cytomegalovirus.

The PCR employed 60 Vbeta primers together with 13 Jbeta primers. Method: immunoSEQ multiplex PCR; TCRdb's copy keeps in-frame clones and lacks some. The profile shows around 150,000 clones, just over 70% of them singletons. About this clone: The antigen remains unidentified.

Germline V CDR1 and CDR2: MNHNS, SASEGT. The CDR3 is made up of 14 amino acids. The germline V and J ends were trimmed by 6 bases and 5 bases, with 16 bases remaining between them. Material: PBMCs. The chain carries TRBV6-1 and TRBJ1-1, with a tentative D call TRBD1 (6 bases). The TCR was taken from a man younger than 35 in good health and CMV-seropositive. For the CDR3, the DNA is TGTGCCAGCAGGGTACAGGGAAGTGGAACTGAAGCTTTCTTT. It encodes CASRVQGSGTEAFF.